The rows below give T cell receptor beta chains drawn from one sample of a study of cytomegalovirus exposure and HLA in healthy donors. Assay: immunoSEQ multiplex PCR; the TCRdb copy retains only in-frame clones and omits some. The table shows about 120,000 clones, with about 8.6% occurring only once. Sequenced material: PBMCs. The source is a woman aged 40 to 50 in good health and CMV-seropositive. Both conserved end residues are part of each CDR3. The D gene is left open where the match is weak. The size of a clone is reported for some rows only, either as once, few or many, or as a class for expanded clones.

TRBD1	TRBV25-1	TRBJ2-2	-	TGTGCCAGCAGGGACAGGGACACCGGGGAGCTGTTTTTT	CASRDRDTGELFF
-	TRBV5-1	TRBJ1-1	-	TGCGCCAGCAGCCCCCTGGGAGGGGAGAACACTGAAGCTTTCTTT	CASSPLGGENTEAFF
-	TRBV30	TRBJ2-7	-	TGTGCCCGGAGTCCTCCGCGACAGGACTCCTACGAGCAGTACTTC	CARSPPRQDSYEQYF
-	TRBV30	TRBJ1-1	-	TGTGCCTGGAGTATAACGGAATCAGGGTCTGTAGAAGCTTTCTTT	CAWSITESGSVEAFF
TRBD1	TRBV7-9	TRBJ1-1	few	TGTGCCAGCAGCCCGTTACAGGGGGCGGACACTGAAGCTTTCTTT	CASSPLQGADTEAFF
TRBD1	TRBV18	TRBJ1-1	-	TGTGCCAGCTCACGGATGACAGGGGGCGCAGGTTTTGGCACTGAAGCTTTCTTT	CASSRMTGGAGFGTEAFF
-	TRBV28	TRBJ2-1	-	TGTGCCAGCACGGGCCCCGGGGTCTATGAGCAGTTCTTC	CASTGPGVYEQFF
-	TRBV7-8	TRBJ1-1	few	TGTGCCAGCAGCTTAAGGACAGCTAGGCGTACTGAAGCTTTCTTT	CASSLRTARRTEAFF
TRBD1	TRBV5-8	TRBJ2-1	few	TGTGCCAGCAGCCTGGGACAGGGTACCTACAATGAGCAGTTCTTC	CASSLGQGTYNEQFF
-	TRBV10-2	TRBJ1-1	-	TGCGCCAGCAGCGAAACACGCAGGGCCACTGAAGCTTTCTTT	CASSETRRATEAFF
-	TRBV7-8	TRBJ1-2	-	TGTGCCAGCAGCTCAGGGACTTTTTATGGCTACACCTTC	CASSSGTFYGYTF
TRBD1	TRBV6-1	TRBJ2-7	-	TGTGCCAGCAGGACTAACAGGGGGAGCTCCTACGAGCAGTACTTC	CASRTNRGSSYEQYF
TRBD1	TRBV6-5	TRBJ1-2	few	TGTGCCAGCAGTAAGGACAGGGAGACCTCATATGGCTACACCTTC	CASSKDRETSYGYTF
-	TRBV6-4	TRBJ1-2	-	TGTGCCAGCAGTGAATGGCCGGGGTCCTATGGCTACACCTTC	CASSEWPGSYGYTF
-	TRBV7-2	TRBJ1-4	few	TGTGCCAGCAGCTTAGCGCTTCGGATTGGGGCGTATGAAAAACTGTTTTTT	CASSLALRIGAYEKLFF
-	TRBV10-1	TRBJ2-2	few	TGCGCCAGCAGTGACGGTTCGGCGAACACCGGGGAGCTGTTTTTT	CASSDGSANTGELFF
-	TRBV6-5	TRBJ1-1	-	TGTGCCAGCCTTGAAACCGCCGGCAGGGGCAGAGCTTTCTTT	CASLETAGRGRAFF
-	TRBV7-9	TRBJ1-1	few	TGTGCCAGCAGCCCCCCCGCGTTGAACACTGAAGCTTTCTTT	CASSPPALNTEAFF
-	TRBV28	TRBJ2-7	few	TGTGCCAGCAGCTCCTTTCCCTACGAGCAGTACTTC	CASSSFPYEQYF
-	TRBV7-6	TRBJ1-4	-	TGTGCCAGCAGCTTAAGCAACGAAAAACTGTTTTTT	CASSLSNEKLFF
TRBD2	TRBV7-2	TRBJ2-3	few	TGTGCCAGCAGCTTAACTAGCGATCCAGATACGCAGTATTTT	CASSLTSDPDTQYF
TRBD1	TRBV28	TRBJ1-1	few	TGTGCCAGCAGGGAAACCGGGACAGAGGGTCGGGACACTGAAGCTTTCTTT	CASRETGTEGRDTEAFF
-	TRBV2	TRBJ2-1	few	TGTGCCAGCAGTGGGCTTGTCCGGGATGAGCAGTTCTTC	CASSGLVRDEQFF
TRBD1	TRBV5-4	TRBJ1-1	few	TGTGCCAGCAGCCGAGGGACAGGCGCTCGGAACACTGAAGCTTTCTTT	CASSRGTGARNTEAFF
TRBD1	TRBV6-5	TRBJ2-7	-	TGTGCCAGCAGTTACGGGACAGGGGTCCCCGAGCAGTACTTC	CASSYGTGVPEQYF
-	TRBV2	TRBJ2-7	-	TGTGCCAGCAGTGCCAGGGAAGTACCCTACGAGCAGTACTTC	CASSAREVPYEQYF
TRBD1	TRBV7-6	TRBJ1-1	-	TGTGCCAGCAGCCTGGGGGTGGGATCACAGGGGCGAAAGGGAACTGAAGCTTTCTTT	CASSLGVGSQGRKGTEAFF
-	TRBV7-9	TRBJ2-3	-	TGTGCCAGCAGCTTAGCGGGGCCGAACACAGATACGCAGTATTTT	CASSLAGPNTDTQYF
-	TRBV7-9	TRBJ1-1	-	TGTGCCAGCAGCTTAGAAGCGTCGAGCGCTGAAGCTTTCTTT	CASSLEASSAEAFF